Below are 26 T cell receptor beta chains sequenced from a single sample in a study of blood T cell repertoires in COVID-19. Clones were sequenced by immunoSEQ multiplex PCR, and TCRdb holds only the in-frame ones, with some missing. The top ten clones hold 7.2% of a sample with roughly 300,000 clones, around 85% of them seen once. The sample taken for sequencing was peripheral blood. The receptors shown here come from a human donor in a cohort sampled during active COVID-19.

The chain uses TRBV7-9 and TRBJ1-5; D possibly corresponds to TRBD1 (6 bases). V lost 3 bases and J lost 3, with 9 bases in between. CDR3 length equals 14 residues. Per germline, CDR1 SEHNR and CDR2 FQNEAQ (reference sequence). This chain's CDR3 is CASSFPGVNQPQHF. In nucleotides, the CDR3 is TGTGCCAGCAGCTTCCCAGGGGTCAATCAGCCCCAGCATTTT.

The sample holds a few counts of this clone. This chain connects TRBV6-4 to TRBJ2-2; 10 bases map to TRBD2. The CDR3 runs to 15 residues. V gave up 3 bases and J gave up 3 bases; unmatched junction bases: 1. Germline V gives CDR1 MRHNA, CDR2 SNTAGT. The chain's CDR3 is CASSEAGGHTGELFF. As DNA, the CDR3 is TGTGCCAGCAGTGAAGCGGGGGGGCACACCGGGGAGCTGTTTTTT.

The chain couples TRBV11-2 to TRBJ2-3; 8 bases map to TRBD2. Germline V gene lookup returns CDR1 SGHAT and CDR2 FQNNGV. The CDR3 covers 15 residues. J gave up 2 bases and V 5 bases, and 6 bases lay outside the gene matches. This CDR3 is CASSARGGFTDTQYF. CDR3 sequence (DNA): TGTGCCAGCAGCGCACGGGGGGGATTCACAGATACGCAGTATTTT.

The V call is TRBV3-1 (or the pseudogene TRBV3-2), the J call TRBJ2-2; 9 bases fit TRBD1. This CDR3 comprises 16 residues. Germline lookup yields CDR1 LGHDT and CDR2 YNNKEL (reference sequence). V was clipped by 3 bases and J by 7 bases; unmatched bases: 9. The CDR3 DNA is TGTGCCAGCAGCCATTCCGGGACAGGGATGGACGGGGAGCTGTTTTTT. Translating gives CASSHSGTGMDGELFF.

This rearrangement joins TRBV2 to TRBJ2-1; D perhaps matches TRBD1 (6 bases). The CDR3 loop spans 13 amino acids. Trimming took 8 bases from V and 3 from J, leaving 11 bases between them. Germline V gene lookup returns CDR1 SNHLY and CDR2 FYNNEI. CDR3 residues: CASQGLLYNEQFF. DNA for the CDR3: TGTGCCAGCCAGGGGTTGCTCTACAATGAGCAGTTCTTC.

This clone was seen a single time. The V gene is TRBV10-3, the J gene TRBJ1-1; 9 bases are shared with TRBD1. CDR1 and CDR2 (germline): ENHRY, SYGVKD. This CDR3 is 17 amino acids long. J was trimmed by 0 bases and V by 4 bases; bases with no gene match: 9. The CDR3 DNA is TGTGCCATCAGTGCCGCCGACAGGGGGGATGTGAACACTGAAGCTTTCTTT. Amino acid sequence: CAISAADRGDVNTEAFF.

CDR3 protein: CASSKGWGLGNTEAFF. Written as DNA, the CDR3 is TGTGCCAGCAGCAAAGGTTGGGGGCTCGGGAACACTGAAGCTTTCTTT. The genes are TRBV7-8 and TRBJ1-1, with D perhaps matching TRBD1 (6 bases). CDR3 size: 16 residues. Germline V gene data show CDR1 as SGHVS and CDR2 as FQNEAQ. Trimming shortened V by 5 bases and J by 1 base, and 17 bases separated the two germline ends.

CDR3 sequence: CASSLQATRRGYTF. The CDR3 coding sequence is TGTGCCAGCAGCTTACAGGCCACCCGACGAGGCTACACCTTC. The chain employs TRBV7-9 and TRBJ1-2; D is unclear. The V gene's germline CDR1 is SEHNR and CDR2 FQNEAQ (reference sequence). This CDR3 region has 14 residues. V lost 2 bases to trimming and J lost 8 bases, with 15 bases between them. Full variable domain (remainder filled in from reference TRBV7-9 and TRBJ1-2): DTGVSQNPRHKITKRGQNVTFRCDPISEHNRLYWYRQTLGQGPEFLTYFQNEAQLEKSRLLSDRFSAERPKGSFSTLEIQRTEQGDSAMYLCASSLQATRRGYTFGSGTRLTVV.

The gene calls are TRBV5-1 and TRBJ2-6; TRBD1 matches at 9 bases. After removal of 3 bases from V and 6 bases from J, the junction contained 7 bases not matched to a gene. This CDR3 region has 16 residues. Germline V gives CDR1 SGHRS, CDR2 YFSETQ. CDR3 bases: TGCGCCAGCAGCTCTGGACAGGGGTGGGTGGCCAACGTCCTGACTTTC. It specifies CASSSGQGWVANVLTF.

This clone was seen just once. V gene TRBV24-1 combines with J gene TRBJ2-3, with D perhaps TRBD2 (6 bases). The V end lost 4 bases, the J end lost 2 bases, and 24 bases lay between the germline ends. The CDR3 is 19 residues long. Germline V gene data show CDR1 as KGHDR and CDR2 as SFDVKD. DNA of the CDR3: TGTGCCACCAGTGACGACGGGGGACTGGGAACCTACGCCACAGATACGCAGTATTTT. Residues: CATSDDGGLGTYATDTQYF.

This sequence joins TRBV6-5 and TRBJ1-2; D unclear. CDR1 and CDR2 (germline): MNHEY, SVGAGI. CDR3 length equals 12 residues. Trimming left V 6 bases short and J 3 bases short, with 8 bases between. The chain's CDR3 is CASSHRDYGYTF. CDR3 DNA sequence: TGTGCCAGCAGCCATCGCGACTATGGCTACACCTTC.

The sample holds many counts of this clone. CDR3 nucleotide sequence: TGTGCCTGGAGTAGCGGGGGCTTTACTGTGCAGTACTTC. Encoded protein: CAWSSGGFTVQYF. This chain joins TRBV30 and TRBJ2-7; TRBD2 matches 8 bases. Germline lookup yields CDR1 GTSNPN and CDR2 SVGIG (reference sequence). V shed 2 bases, J shed 9 bases, and the junction held 9 bases outside the gene matches. The CDR3 is made up of 13 amino acids.

The chain combines TRBV30 with TRBJ1-1, with a weak D call TRBD1 (6 bases). Germline V CDR1 and CDR2: GTSNPN, SVGIG (reference sequence). The CDR3 length is 13 residues. V was pared by 1 base and J by 5 bases, with 11 bases between. The CDR3 here is CAWSATGFTEAFF. For the CDR3, the DNA is TGTGCCTGGAGTGCCACAGGGTTTACTGAAGCTTTCTTT. Complete variable domain (other parts from reference TRBV30 and TRBJ1-1): SQTIHQWPATLVQPVGSPLSLECTVEGTSNPNLYWYRQAAGRGLQLLFYSVGIGQISSEVPQNLSASRPQDRQFILSSKKLLLSDSGFYLCAWSATGFTEAFFGQGTRLTVV.

This sequence joins TRBV7-9 and TRBJ1-1; 8 nucleotides match TRBD1. V gave up 5 bases and J gave up 7 bases; unmatched junction bases: 9. CDR1 and CDR2 (germline): SEHNR, FQNEAQ (reference sequence). The CDR3 loop spans 14 amino acids. The CDR3, as DNA: TGTGCCAGCAGCCCTACTTCACAGGGGGATGAAGCTTTCTTT. Translating gives CASSPTSQGDEAFF.

The chain links TRBV27 to TRBJ2-7; TRBD1 agrees at 7 bases. The CDR3 covers 13 residues. Losses at the gene ends were 3 bases for V and 3 bases for J; bases not matched to a gene: 2. Germline V CDR1 and CDR2: MNHEY, SMNVEV (reference sequence). This CDR3 is CASSLGQLYEQYF. The CDR3, as DNA: TGTGCCAGCAGTTTGGGACAGCTCTACGAGCAGTACTTC.

J is TRBJ1-1 and V is TRBV7-9; tentatively, D is TRBD1 (5 bases). Germline CDR1 SEHNR, CDR2 FQNEAQ (reference sequence). V was clipped by 5 bases and J by 3 bases, with 7 bases between them. The CDR3 has 12 amino acids. For the CDR3, the DNA is TGTGCCAGCAGCCGGGGGGACACTGAAGCTTTCTTT. This encodes CASSRGDTEAFF. Filled out from reference TRBV7-9 and TRBJ1-1, the complete variable domain reads DTGVSQNPRHKITKRGQNVTFRCDPISEHNRLYWYRQTLGQGPEFLTYFQNEAQLEKSRLLSDRFSAERPKGSFSTLEIQRTEQGDSAMYLCASSRGDTEAFFGQGTRLTVV.

The chain is built from TRBV19 and TRBJ1-6; D is possibly TRBD1 (5 bases). This CDR3 has 12 amino acids. Deletions cut 6 bases from V and 11 bases from J, with 11 bases between. CDR1 and CDR2 from the germline V gene are LNHDA and SQIVND (reference sequence). The CDR3 spells CASSQGSTPLHF. CDR3 coding DNA: TGTGCCAGTAGCCAGGGATCTACACCCCTCCACTTT.

V usage is TRBV4-2 and J usage is TRBJ2-7; possibly TRBD2 for D (6 bases). The CDR3 is made up of 15 amino acids. V lost 1 base and J lost 3, with 13 bases in between. In germline, CDR1 is LGHNA, CDR2 YNFKEQ. The CDR3 bases are TGTGCCAGCAGCCAAGGGAGGGGCAGGGACTACGAGCAGTACTTC. This gives the protein CASSQGRGRDYEQYF.

The rearrangement joins TRBV18 to TRBJ2-2, with 10 bases matching TRBD2. Germline V gives CDR1 KGHSH, CDR2 LQKENI. The CDR3 has 16 residues. With 3 bases clipped from V and 6 bases from J, the junction kept 7 bases outside the gene matches. The CDR3 sequence: CASSPLAGDSAGELFF. The CDR3 region has the DNA TGTGCCAGCTCACCTCTAGCGGGGGATTCAGCCGGGGAGCTGTTTTTT.

This rearrangement joins TRBV7-9 to TRBJ1-2; the D gene is possibly TRBD1 (5 bases). The ends were cut back, 3 bases at V and 7 bases at J, with 18 bases in the middle. Looked up from germline, CDR1 is SEHNR and CDR2 is FQNEAQ (reference sequence). The CDR3 has 15 amino acids. Here the CDR3 reads CASSFANQGTSGYTF. CDR3 in DNA: TGTGCCAGCAGCTTCGCGAACCAGGGTACTTCTGGCTACACCTTC.

This chain links TRBV7-2 with TRBJ2-7, with D maybe TRBD2 (6 bases). This CDR3 has 16 amino acids. Germline-derived CDR1 and CDR2 are SGHTA and FQGNSA. Trimming removed 1 base at V and 4 bases at J, with 17 bases between. CDR3 amino acids: CASSLVSGDSPYEQYF. The CDR3 region has the DNA TGTGCCAGCAGCTTAGTTTCGGGGGATAGCCCATACGAGCAGTACTTC. The complete variable domain, with remaining parts taken from reference TRBV7-2 and TRBJ2-7, reads GAGVSQSPSNKVTEKGKDVELRCDPISGHTALYWYRQSLGQGLEFLIYFQGNSAPDKSGLPSDRFSAERTGGSVSTLTIQRTQQEDSAVYLCASSLVSGDSPYEQYFGPGTRLTVT.

The chain joins TRBV11-2 to TRBJ1-2; no definite D call. CDR1 SGHAT and CDR2 FQNNGV come from the germline V gene. This CDR3 is 17 amino acids long. V was shortened by 5 bases and J by 2 bases, with 21 bases between the two germline ends. The CDR3 reads CASSARRVGRSNYGYTF. In DNA form, the CDR3 reads TGTGCCAGCAGCGCCCGTCGTGTGGGGAGGTCCAACTATGGCTACACCTTC.

The V and J genes are TRBV30 and TRBJ1-5; D may be TRBD1 (5 bases). Germline lookup yields CDR1 GTSNPN and CDR2 SVGIG (reference sequence). V lost 4 bases, J lost 4 bases, and 11 bases lay in between. This CDR3 is 13 amino acids long. The CDR3 bases are TGTGCCTGGACCCTGGGGGGAAATCAGCCCCAGCATTTT. Translating it yields CAWTLGGNQPQHF. The full variable domain, rest sourced from reference TRBV30 and TRBJ1-5, is SQTIHQWPATLVQPVGSPLSLECTVEGTSNPNLYWYRQAAGRGLQLLFYSVGIGQISSEVPQNLSASRPQDRQFILSSKKLLLSDSGFYLCAWTLGGNQPQHFGDGTRLSIL.

This clone was detected only once. The chain is built from TRBV6-5 and TRBJ1-4, with 8 nucleotides matching TRBD1. CDR1 is MNHEY, CDR2 SVGAGI, per germline. This CDR3 contains 15 residues. The V and J ends lost 8 bases and 10 bases, in that order; junction bases with no gene match: 15. The CDR3 spells CASSTPGQAFRKLFF. The CDR3 DNA follows: TGTGCCAGCTCAACCCCGGGACAGGCGTTTCGAAAACTGTTTTTT.

The genes are TRBV19 and TRBJ2-2; D is perhaps TRBD2 (5 bases). The CDR3 extends over 17 amino acids. CDR1 is LNHDA and CDR2 is SQIVND in the germline V gene (reference sequence). Trimming took 6 bases from V and 1 from J, leaving 18 bases between them. CDR3 sequence (DNA): TGTGCCAGTAGCAAGCGGTCGGTCTCTATGAACACCGGGGAGCTGTTTTTT. It translates to CASSKRSVSMNTGELFF.

This chain uses TRBV6-5 with TRBJ2-3; 10 positions match TRBD1. The CDR3 has 15 amino acids. V lost 2 bases and J lost 3; bases outside the gene matches: 2. CDR1 and CDR2 from the germline V gene are MNHEY and SVGAGI. In DNA, the CDR3 is TGTGCCAGCAGTTACAGGACAGGGGGGACAGATACGCAGTATTTT. Protein product: CASSYRTGGTDTQYF.